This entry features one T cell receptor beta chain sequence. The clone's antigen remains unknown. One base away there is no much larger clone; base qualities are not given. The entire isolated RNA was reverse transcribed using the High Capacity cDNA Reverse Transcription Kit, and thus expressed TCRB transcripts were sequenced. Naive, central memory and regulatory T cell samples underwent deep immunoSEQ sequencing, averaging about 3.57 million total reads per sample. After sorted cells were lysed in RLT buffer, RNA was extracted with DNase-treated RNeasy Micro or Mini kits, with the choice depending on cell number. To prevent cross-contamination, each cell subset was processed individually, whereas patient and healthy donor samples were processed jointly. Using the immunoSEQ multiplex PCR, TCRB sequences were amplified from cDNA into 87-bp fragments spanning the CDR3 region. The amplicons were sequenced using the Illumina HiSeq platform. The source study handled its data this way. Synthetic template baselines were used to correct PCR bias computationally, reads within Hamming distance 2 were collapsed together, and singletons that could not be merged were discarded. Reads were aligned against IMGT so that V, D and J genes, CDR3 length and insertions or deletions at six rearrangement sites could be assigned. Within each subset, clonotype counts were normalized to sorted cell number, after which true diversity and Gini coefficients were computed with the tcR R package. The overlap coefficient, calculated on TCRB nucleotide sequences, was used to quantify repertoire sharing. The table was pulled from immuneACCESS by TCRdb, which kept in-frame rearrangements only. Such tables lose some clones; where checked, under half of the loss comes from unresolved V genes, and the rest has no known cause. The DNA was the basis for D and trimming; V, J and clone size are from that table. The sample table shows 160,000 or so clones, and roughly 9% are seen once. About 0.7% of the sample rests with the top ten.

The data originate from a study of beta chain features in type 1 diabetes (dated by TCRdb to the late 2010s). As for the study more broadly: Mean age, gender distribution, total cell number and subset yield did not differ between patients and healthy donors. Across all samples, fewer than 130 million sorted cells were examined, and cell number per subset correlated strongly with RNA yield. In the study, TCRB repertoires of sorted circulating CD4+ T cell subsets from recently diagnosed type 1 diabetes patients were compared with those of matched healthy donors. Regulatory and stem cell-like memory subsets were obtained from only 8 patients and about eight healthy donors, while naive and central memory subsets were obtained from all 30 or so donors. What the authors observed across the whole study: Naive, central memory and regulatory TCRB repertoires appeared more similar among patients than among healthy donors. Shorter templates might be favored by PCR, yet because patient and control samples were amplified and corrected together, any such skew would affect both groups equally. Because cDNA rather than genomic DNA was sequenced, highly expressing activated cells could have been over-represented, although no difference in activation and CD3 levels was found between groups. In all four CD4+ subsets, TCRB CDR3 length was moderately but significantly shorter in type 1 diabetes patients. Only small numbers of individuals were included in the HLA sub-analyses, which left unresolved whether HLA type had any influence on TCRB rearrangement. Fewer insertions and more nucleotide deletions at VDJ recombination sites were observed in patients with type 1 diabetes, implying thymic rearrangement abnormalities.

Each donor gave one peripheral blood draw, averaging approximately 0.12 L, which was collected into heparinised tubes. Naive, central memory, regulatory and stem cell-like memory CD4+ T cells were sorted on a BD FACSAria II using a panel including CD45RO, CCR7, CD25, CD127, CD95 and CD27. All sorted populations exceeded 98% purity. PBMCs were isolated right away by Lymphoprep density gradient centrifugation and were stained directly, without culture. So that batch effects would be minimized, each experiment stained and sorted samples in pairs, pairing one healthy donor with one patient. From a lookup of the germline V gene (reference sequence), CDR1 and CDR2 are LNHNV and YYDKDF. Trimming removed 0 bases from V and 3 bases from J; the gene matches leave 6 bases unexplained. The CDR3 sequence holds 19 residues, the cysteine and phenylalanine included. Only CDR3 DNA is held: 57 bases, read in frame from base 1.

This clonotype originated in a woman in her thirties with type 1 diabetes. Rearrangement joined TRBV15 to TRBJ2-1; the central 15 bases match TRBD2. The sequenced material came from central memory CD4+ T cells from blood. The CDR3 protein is CATSREGLAGGGVYNEQFF. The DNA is TGTGCCACCAGCAGAGAGGGACTAGCGGGAGGTGGCGTCTACAATGAGCAGTTCTTC.